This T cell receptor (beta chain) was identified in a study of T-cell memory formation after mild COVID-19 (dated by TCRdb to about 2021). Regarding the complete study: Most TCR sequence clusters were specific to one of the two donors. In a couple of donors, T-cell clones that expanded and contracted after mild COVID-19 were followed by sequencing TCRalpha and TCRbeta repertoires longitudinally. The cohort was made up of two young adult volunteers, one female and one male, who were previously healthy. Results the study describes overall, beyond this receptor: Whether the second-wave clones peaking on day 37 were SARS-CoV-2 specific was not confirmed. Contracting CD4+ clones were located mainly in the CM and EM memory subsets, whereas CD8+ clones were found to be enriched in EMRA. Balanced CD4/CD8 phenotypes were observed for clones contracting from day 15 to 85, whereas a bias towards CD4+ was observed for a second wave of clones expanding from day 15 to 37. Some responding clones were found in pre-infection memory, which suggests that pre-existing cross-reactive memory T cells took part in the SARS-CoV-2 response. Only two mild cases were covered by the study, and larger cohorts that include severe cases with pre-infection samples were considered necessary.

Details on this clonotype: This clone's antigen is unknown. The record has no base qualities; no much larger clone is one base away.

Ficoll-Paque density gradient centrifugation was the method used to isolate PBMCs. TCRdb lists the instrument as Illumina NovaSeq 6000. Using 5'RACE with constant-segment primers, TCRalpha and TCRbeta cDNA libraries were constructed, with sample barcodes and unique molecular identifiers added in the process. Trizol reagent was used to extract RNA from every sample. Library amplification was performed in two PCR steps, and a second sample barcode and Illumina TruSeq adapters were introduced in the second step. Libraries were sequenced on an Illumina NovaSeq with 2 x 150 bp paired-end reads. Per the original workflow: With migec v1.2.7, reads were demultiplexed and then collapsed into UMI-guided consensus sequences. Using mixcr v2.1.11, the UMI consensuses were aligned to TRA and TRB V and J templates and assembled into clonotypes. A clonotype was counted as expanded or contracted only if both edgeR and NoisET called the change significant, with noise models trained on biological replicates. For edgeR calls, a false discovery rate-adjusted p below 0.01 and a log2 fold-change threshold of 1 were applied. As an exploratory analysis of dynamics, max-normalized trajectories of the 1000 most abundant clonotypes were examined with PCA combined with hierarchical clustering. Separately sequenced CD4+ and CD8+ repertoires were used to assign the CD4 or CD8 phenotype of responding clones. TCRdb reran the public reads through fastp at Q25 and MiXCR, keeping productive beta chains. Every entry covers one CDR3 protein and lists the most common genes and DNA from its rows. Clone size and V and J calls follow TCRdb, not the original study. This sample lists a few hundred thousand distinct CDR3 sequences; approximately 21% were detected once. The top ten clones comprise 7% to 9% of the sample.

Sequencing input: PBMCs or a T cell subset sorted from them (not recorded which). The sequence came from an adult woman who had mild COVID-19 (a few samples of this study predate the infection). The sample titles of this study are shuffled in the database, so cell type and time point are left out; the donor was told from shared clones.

The nucleotide sequence is TGTGCCAGCAGCCCCGGAGGCGGTGCCAGGGGCACAGATACGCAGTATTTT. The resulting protein is CASSPGGGARGTDTQYF. Here the chain combines TRBV5-4 and TRBJ2-3; the D call could be TRBD1 or TRBD2, with each sharing 5 bases. Including the terminal cysteine and phenylalanine, the CDR3 comprises 17 residues. Of the read, only the CDR3 DNA is kept; its 51 bases are in frame from base 1. CDR1 SGHNT and CDR2 YYREEE were looked up in the germline V gene (reference sequence). V was cut back by 4 bases and J by 1 base, leaving a gap of 19 bases between them.